These 13 T cell receptor beta chains share one sample of origin, sequenced in a study of blood T cell repertoires in COVID-19. Assay used: immunoSEQ multiplex PCR; TCRdb lists only in-frame clones, some missing. The table shows about 49,000 clones, with around 87% occurring only once. Input material: peripheral blood. These receptors all stem from a woman older than 75 with COVID-19, enrolled during active disease.

This chain uses TRBV29-1 with TRBJ2-3; tentatively, D is TRBD2 (6 bases). V was clipped by 4 bases and J by 4 bases, with 9 bases between them. The CDR3 length is 12 residues. Per germline, CDR1 SQVTM and CDR2 ANQGSEA. CDR3 nucleotides: TGCAGCGTTGGGGAGGCATCAGATACGCAGTATTTT. Translation: CSVGEASDTQYF.

The J gene is TRBJ1-2, the V gene TRBV6-5, with D tentatively TRBD1 (5 bases). CDR1 is MNHEY and CDR2 is SVGAGI in the germline V gene. V was clipped by 2 bases and J by 6 bases, with 16 bases between them. The CDR3 covers 15 residues. CDR3 sequence (DNA): TGTGCCAGCAGTTACGAACCCAGGGTGAATGATGGCTACACCTTC. This codes for CASSYEPRVNDGYTF.

The DNA for the CDR3 is TGCGCCAGCAACCCAACCCGGGACAGCCTTCTTAATGGTAGCTACACCTTC. Protein product: CASNPTRDSLLNGSYTF. The rearrangement joins TRBV10-1 to TRBJ1-2, with TRBD1 matching over 7 bases. Unmatched junction bases numbered 23, after V lost 7 bases and J lost 9 bases. CDR1 and CDR2 from the germline V gene are WNHNN and SYGVQD (reference sequence). The CDR3 runs 17 residues.

This chain links TRBV6-5 with TRBJ2-7; no reliable D call. Deletions cut 5 bases from V and 1 base from J, with 12 bases between. This CDR3 is built from 14 residues. Germline CDR1 is MNHEY and CDR2 is SVGAGI. The CDR3 sequence: CASSPLTGSYEQYF. The CDR3 DNA follows: TGTGCCAGCAGTCCTCTCACGGGTTCCTACGAGCAGTACTTC.

As concerns this clone: The junction shows a germline mismatch at one end, possibly a read error. The CDR3 is CASSPQGTSPTYEQYF. The CDR3 DNA reads as TGTGCCAGCTCCCCACAGGGGACTAGCCCTACCTACGAGCAGTACTTC. The rearrangement joins TRBV18 to TRBJ2-7, with 9 positions matching TRBD2. The CDR3 contains 16 residues. The germline V gene encodes CDR1 KGHSH and CDR2 LQKENI.

This chain uses TRBV3-1 (or the pseudogene TRBV3-2) with TRBJ1-2; D not resolved. From germline, CDR1 is LGHDT and CDR2 YNNKEL (reference sequence). CDR3 length: 14 amino acids. The V gene lost 0 bases and the J gene lost 2 bases, with 7 bases spanning the gap. The DNA of the CDR3 is TGTGCCAGCAGCCAAGATTTACAGAACTATGGCTACACCTTC. The encoded protein is CASSQDLQNYGYTF.

J is TRBJ1-3 and V is TRBV2; D may be TRBD1 (6 bases). The CDR3 sequence is 14 residues long. Germline V lookup: CDR1 SNHLY, CDR2 FYNNEI. Trimming shortened V by 5 bases and J by 4 bases, and 12 bases separated the two germline ends. Here the CDR3 DNA reads TGTGCCAGCAGTCCTCAGGGGTTAGGAAACACCATATATTTT. Its protein is CASSPQGLGNTIYF.

The V call is TRBV9, the J call TRBJ2-3, with D possibly TRBD2 on 5 matching bases. This CDR3 comprises 13 residues. V gave up 2 bases and J gave up 4 bases, with 8 bases separating them. Looked up from germline, CDR1 is SGDLS and CDR2 is YYNGEE. CDR3: CASSVGEPDTQYF. DNA of the CDR3: TGTGCCAGCAGCGTCGGGGAGCCAGATACGCAGTATTTT.

The V gene is TRBV9, the J gene TRBJ1-3; possible D gene TRBD1, 5 bases. CDR3 size: 16 residues. Germline-derived CDR1 and CDR2 are SGDLS and YYNGEE. The V end was cut by 0 bases, the J end by 0 bases, with 10 bases between. Written as DNA, the CDR3 is TGTGCCAGCAGCGTAGATGACAGAGACTCTGGAAACACCATATATTTT. Encoded protein: CASSVDDRDSGNTIYF. The full variable domain, its missing parts supplied by reference TRBV9 and TRBJ1-3, is DSGVTQTPKHLITATGQRVTLRCSPRSGDLSVYWYQQSLDQGLQFLIQYYNGEERAKGNILERFSAQQFPDLHSELNLSSLELGDSALYFCASSVDDRDSGNTIYFGEGSWLTVV.

The chain uses TRBV2 and TRBJ2-7, with D tentatively TRBD1 (5 bases). V was cut by 8 bases and J by 3 bases, with 14 bases left in between. Per the germline V gene, CDR1 is SNHLY and CDR2 is FYNNEI. The CDR3 contains 13 residues. The chain's CDR3 is CASLPGFVYEQYF. The CDR3, as DNA: TGTGCCAGCCTACCAGGGTTTGTCTACGAGCAGTACTTC.

The chain carries TRBV9 and TRBJ1-5; D gene unclear. V was trimmed by 1 base and J by 2 bases, leaving 7 bases between them. Germline CDR1 reads SGDLS; CDR2 reads YYNGEE. The CDR3 sequence is 14 residues long. The CDR3 loop reads CASSVSSGNQPQHF. The CDR3 DNA follows: TGTGCCAGCAGCGTATCGTCGGGCAATCAGCCCCAGCATTTT.

CDR3 sequence reads: CASSLDYRDRGVRGYTF. The CDR3 DNA is TGTGCCAGCAGCTTAGACTACCGGGACAGGGGGGTGAGGGGCTACACCTTC. The chain carries TRBV7-8 and TRBJ1-2; 11 nucleotides line up with TRBD1. This CDR3 spans 17 amino acids. Germline V gene data show CDR1 as SGHVS and CDR2 as FQNEAQ. J lost 8 bases, V lost 1 base, and 12 bases had no gene match. Complete variable domain (other parts from reference TRBV7-8 and TRBJ1-2): GAGVSQSPRYKVAKRGQDVALRCDPISGHVSLFWYQQALGQGPEFLTYFQNEAQLDKSGLPSDRFFAERPEGSVSTLKIQRTQQEDSAVYLCASSLDYRDRGVRGYTFGSGTRLTVV.

This chain uses TRBV11-2 with TRBJ2-7, with unresolved D. The CDR3 length is 10 residues. The germline V and J ends were trimmed by 4 bases and 4 bases, with 2 bases remaining between them. The germline V gene encodes CDR1 SGHAT and CDR2 FQNNGV. CDR3: CASSSYEQYF. CDR3 nucleotides: TGTGCCAGCAGCTCTTACGAGCAGTACTTC.